These 8 T cell receptor beta chains share one sample of origin, sequenced in a study of CD8 T cells in ankylosing spondylitis. Study outcomes and limitations: Ankylosing spondylitis blood seemed to carry a telltale TCR beta motif made of fewer than 10 highly homologous variants.

TCRdb re-called the 5' RACE reads through MiXCR, storing one row per CDR3 protein. This table holds under 950,000 distinct CDR3 sequences, 15% to 20% found once. The antigens these receptors bind are not known. The sample comprised blood, either unsorted or a sorted T cell fraction (not recorded which). These receptor sequences come from a male donor with ankylosing spondylitis.

The sample holds a few counts of this clonotype. In DNA form, the CDR3 reads TGCAGTGCTATCCTCGGCGGGACTTACACAGATACGCAGTATTTT. This encodes CSAILGGTYTDTQYF. The rearrangement joins TRBV20-1 to TRBJ2-3, with D tentatively TRBD2 (6 bases). The CDR3 runs 15 residues. Germline V CDR1 and CDR2: DFQATT, SNEGSKA (reference sequence). V lost 4 bases to trimming and J lost 2 bases, with 16 bases between them.

The chain uses TRBV15 and TRBJ2-1; 13 nucleotides match TRBD2. Per germline, CDR1 LNHNV and CDR2 YYDKDF (reference sequence). Germline trimming cut 1 base from V and 11 bases from J; bases unmatched to any gene: 5. The CDR3 has 15 residues. The CDR3 bases are TGTGCCACCAGCAGAGGGACTAGCGGGAGCAGTAAGCAGTTCTTC. This codes for CATSRGTSGSSKQFF. Supplemented by reference TRBV15 and TRBJ2-1, the full variable domain reads DAMVIQNPRYQVTQFGKPVTLSCSQTLNHNVMYWYQQKSSQAPKLLFHYYDKDFNNEADTPDNFQSRRPNTSFCFLDIRSPGLGDTAMYLCATSRGTSGSSKQFFGPGTRLTVL.

The V gene is TRBV12-3 or TRBV12-4, the J gene TRBJ1-2; D remains ambiguous. The CDR3 length is 13 residues. V lost 5 bases to trimming and J lost 7 bases, with 14 bases between them. CDR3 protein: CASSPGPAGGYTF. The CDR3 DNA reads as TGTGCCAGCAGTCCCGGCCCCGCCGGTGGCTACACCTTC.

This rearrangement joins TRBV10-2 to TRBJ1-1; maybe TRBD1 (6 bases). There are 16 residues in the CDR3. Trimming removed 0 bases from V and 1 base from J, with 12 bases in between. The V gene's germline CDR1 is WSHSY and CDR2 SAAADI. CDR3: CASSESLGRGNTEAFF. CDR3 coding DNA: TGCGCCAGCAGTGAGTCCTTGGGCAGGGGGAACACTGAAGCTTTCTTT.

The rearrangement joins TRBV7-8 to TRBJ2-2; TRBD1 is a possible D gene (6 bases). Trimming removed 5 bases at V and 5 bases at J, with 12 bases between. Germline V CDR1 and CDR2: SGHVS, FQNEAQ. CDR3 size: 14 residues. CDR3 DNA sequence: TGTGCCAGCAGCATACCAGGGGTAACCGGGGAGCTGTTTTTT. It codes for CASSIPGVTGELFF.

This chain joins TRBV6-2 or TRBV6-3 and TRBJ2-2; TRBD2 aligns across 9 bases. Per germline, CDR1 MNHEY and CDR2 SVGEGT. This CDR3 is built from 15 residues. V trimming: 7 bases; J trimming: 5 bases; junction bases outside the gene matches: 8. This CDR3 is CASKAASGTTGELFF. As DNA, the CDR3 is TGTGCCAGCAAGGCGGCTAGCGGGACGACCGGGGAGCTGTTTTTT.

This clonotype occurred many times. The V and J genes are TRBV12-3 or TRBV12-4 and TRBJ1-2, with unresolved D. With 6 bases removed from V and 0 bases from J, the gap between germline ends came to 8 bases. The CDR3 consists of 13 residues. CDR3 sequence reads: CASSPPTNYGYTF. The CDR3 DNA sequence: TGTGCCAGCAGCCCCCCTACTAACTATGGCTACACCTTC.

This chain connects TRBV6-4 to TRBJ2-1; the match to TRBD2 covers 9 bases. The CDR3 contains 14 residues. Germline loops: CDR1 MRHNA, CDR2 SNTAGT. With 4 bases clipped from V and 8 bases from J, the junction kept 6 bases outside the gene matches. DNA of the CDR3: TGTGCCAGCAGTGTAGGCGGGAGGGCCTATGAGCAGTTCTTC. Translated, it gives CASSVGGRAYEQFF.